Each of the 11 T cell receptor beta chains below was sequenced from the same sample in a study of prognosis after radiotherapy for stage I lung cancer. TCR beta CDR3 was amplified from genomic DNA by two-round multiplex PCR. It was primers specific to each TRBV and TRBJ gene that first-round PCR used. MiXCR, run by TCRdb on the multiplex PCR reads, gives a single entry per CDR3 protein. Here the sample spans about 12,000 distinct CDR3 sequences, about 56% being singletons. The source material was PBMCs, sampled before or after stereotactic body radiation therapy (not recorded which). These receptors came from a donor at least 50 years old with non-small cell lung cancer.

The sample holds many counts of this clonotype. The rearrangement uses TRBV14 and TRBJ2-3, with TRBD2 matching 7 bases. J was trimmed by 2 bases and V by 1 base; bases with no gene match: 3. Germline-derived CDR1 and CDR2 are SGHDN and FVKESK. The CDR3 has 15 amino acids. CDR3 residues: CASSQGGSPTDTQYF. For the CDR3, the DNA is TGTGCCAGCAGCCAAGGCGGGAGCCCCACAGATACGCAGTATTTT.

The chain combines TRBV24-1 with TRBJ2-7; 7 bases are shared with TRBD1. The junction had 3 bases not matched to a gene; V was cut back by 3 bases and J by 5 bases. From germline, CDR1 is KGHDR and CDR2 SFDVKD. The CDR3 length is 13 residues. Here the CDR3 DNA reads TGTGCCACCAGTGATCCCGACAGGGACGAGCAGTACTTC. This sequence encodes CATSDPDRDEQYF.

V and J are TRBV5-1 and TRBJ2-3; 13 bases line up with TRBD2. Trimming took 4 bases from V and 4 from J; bases not matched to a gene: 3. Germline V CDR1 and CDR2: SGHRS, YFSETQ. CDR3 length: 15 amino acids. The CDR3 is CASSRLAGGSDTQYF. CDR3 in DNA: TGCGCCAGCAGCCGACTAGCGGGAGGTTCAGATACGCAGTATTTT.

The chain joins TRBV7-3 to TRBJ2-1; unclear D gene. Germline V lookup: CDR1 SGHTA, CDR2 FQGTGA. The CDR3 spans 11 residues. Trimming stripped 5 bases from V and 9 bases from J, with 8 bases between. The CDR3 DNA sequence: TGTGCCAGCAGCCACTTTGGTGAGCAGTTCTTC. Translating gives CASSHFGEQFF.

Ten or more counts support this clonotype. The chain couples TRBV7-8 to TRBJ1-4; D remains ambiguous. The CDR3 runs 14 residues. Germline V gene sequence: CDR1 SGHVS, CDR2 FQNEAQ. Trimming took off 1 base at V and 8 bases at J, with 11 bases between the two ends. CDR3 sequence (DNA): TGTGCCAGCAGCTTAGTGGACGCCCAAGAAAAACTGTTTTTT. Encoded protein: CASSLVDAQEKLFF.

This clonotype showed up many times. Just one base apart from a much larger clone, this may be a read error. Likely a read error: the CDR3 ends without its conserved phenylalanine or tryptophan. V usage is TRBV18 and J usage is TRBJ1-2, with 7 positions matching TRBD1. Germline V gene sequence: CDR1 KGHSH, CDR2 LQKENI. Losses at the gene ends were 3 bases for V and 2 bases for J; bases not matched to a gene: 6. This CDR3 is built from 15 residues. CDR3 sequence: CASSPLTGPNYGYTL. The CDR3 coding sequence is TGTGCCAGCTCACCGTTGACAGGGCCCAACTATGGCTACACCCTC.

This clonotype is medium-sized (0.01 to 0.1%) in the sample. The rearrangement uses TRBV6-2 or TRBV6-3 and TRBJ2-7, with 8 bases fitting TRBD1. The CDR3 spans 14 residues. V lost 6 bases, J lost 3 bases, and 7 bases stayed unmatched. Per the germline V gene, CDR1 is MNHEY and CDR2 is SVGEGT. The CDR3 coding sequence is TGTGCCAGCAGAGTTGACAGGGGCGGCTACGAGCAGTACTTC. Translation: CASRVDRGGYEQYF.

This clonotype was seen repeatedly, ten times or more. This chain uses TRBV20-1 with TRBJ2-3, with a tentative D call TRBD2 (6 bases). Germline V lookup: CDR1 DFQATT, CDR2 SNEGSKA (reference sequence). V shed 1 base and J shed 3 bases, with 11 bases lying between them. This CDR3 has 14 residues. The CDR3 bases are TGCAGTGCTAGAGTCGGGGGTTGGACAGATACGCAGTATTTT. Its protein is CSARVGGWTDTQYF.

Sample share makes this clonotype medium-sized. This chain uses TRBV3-1 with TRBJ2-5, with unresolved D. The CDR3 sequence is 16 residues long. The ends were cut back, 0 bases at V and 0 bases at J, with 11 bases in the middle. The V gene's germline CDR1 is LGHDT and CDR2 YNNKEL (reference sequence). As DNA, the CDR3 is TGTGCCAGCAGCCAAGACGGCGGAAATTACCAAGAGACCCAGTACTTC. This codes for CASSQDGGNYQETQYF.

This clonotype is deemed medium-sized. The chain uses TRBV5-8 and TRBJ1-3; D unclear. Germline CDR1 and CDR2: SGHTS and YDEGEE. V was clipped by 4 bases and J by 0 bases, with 17 bases between them. The CDR3 is 17 residues long. CDR3 sequence: CASSVRASLTSGNTIYF. The CDR3 DNA follows: TGTGCCAGCAGCGTCCGGGCCTCGCTAACCTCTGGAAACACCATATATTTT.

At least ten counts were recorded for this clonotype. The V and J genes are TRBV5-8 and TRBJ1-5; maybe TRBD1 (5 bases). Germline V gene lookup returns CDR1 SGHTS and CDR2 YDEGEE. The CDR3 has 14 residues. V was cut by 4 bases and J by 7 bases, with 15 bases left in between. Here the CDR3 reads CASSLGQGRQPQHF. The CDR3 DNA is TGTGCCAGCAGCCTCGGGCAGGGCCGCCAGCCCCAGCATTTT.